This entry features one TCR beta chain sequence. Germline assignment: CDR1 SGHDT and CDR2 YYEEEE. V was pared by 0 bases and J by 2 bases, with 2 bases of the junction left unmatched. The CDR3 is 16 residues long. The entry originates in a study of cytomegalovirus exposure and HLA in healthy donors. Vbeta (60) and Jbeta (13) primers were used in the PCR. Only in-frame clones appear in the TCRdb table, and some are missing; sequencing was by immunoSEQ multiplex PCR. Here the sample spans approximately 100,000 clones, 65% to 80% being singletons. Sequencing was done on a sample of PBMCs. The TCR sequence derives from a woman in her fifties or sixties in good health and CMV-seropositive. The chain links TRBV5-6 to TRBJ2-1; 10 nucleotides match TRBD2. The CDR3 spells CASSLDSGGTYNEQFF. CDR3 in DNA: TGTGCCAGCAGCTTGGATAGCGGGGGGACCTACAATGAGCAGTTCTTC.